This T cell receptor beta chain was captured in a study of shared clonotypes between healthy human individuals. Study-wide background: Donors, aged 18 to 49, were a couple of women and three men.

The study, taken as a whole, reports: Generation probabilities were higher for clonotypes shared across all four sorted-subset donors than for unshared ones. In general, naive subsets displayed greater estimated richness than memory subsets did.

The data were produced by immunoSEQ multiplex PCR, yet TCRdb's version contains in-frame clones alone and is incomplete. The sample lists about 1 million clones, more than 65% seen once, with about 1.5% in the top ten. Details on this clone: The target antigen is unknown.

This sequence originates from a man younger than 35 in good health. The sequenced sample consisted of memory CD4+ T cells sorted from blood. As for subset: CD45RA-negative fraction.

The CDR3 coding sequence is TGTGCCAGCAGTGAAAGGTCTTGGGGCACCATATATTTT. Translated, it gives CASSERSWGTIYF. The chain has TRBV6-1 and TRBJ1-3; D is unresolved. The ends were cut back, 2 bases at V and 9 bases at J, with 11 bases in the middle. Germline CDR1 and CDR2: MNHNS and SASEGT. There are 13 residues in the CDR3.